The rows below give T cell receptor beta chains drawn from one sample of a study of blood T cell repertoires in COVID-19. The method was immunoSEQ multiplex PCR; TCRdb's version includes in-frame clones alone and lacks a portion of them. The sample yields nearly 45,000 clones, approximately 87% seen once. The sequenced sample was peripheral blood. The source of these receptors is a man aged 40-49 years with COVID-19, enrolled during active disease. The CDR3 runs from the conserved cysteine through the conserved F or W. Fields, in order: J gene, V gene, CDR3 protein.

J: TRBJ2-5
V: TRBV7-9
CDR3: CASSHLGGQETQYF

J: TRBJ2-3
V: TRBV19
CDR3: CASSQSGTLTDTQYF

J: TRBJ1-1
V: TRBV2
CDR3: CATLDFTEAFF

J: TRBJ1-2
V: TRBV19
CDR3: CASSIRGLGYTF

J: TRBJ1-3
V: TRBV27
CDR3: CASSQYPDRKAGNTIYF

J: TRBJ2-7
V: TRBV27
CDR3: CASSLGTGNSYEQYF

J: TRBJ1-1
V: TRBV28
CDR3: CASNMWGVGNTEAFF

J: TRBJ2-4
V: TRBV2
CDR3: CASSFTTSGNIQYF

J: TRBJ1-1
V: TRBV19
CDR3: CASSRGSEAFF

J: TRBJ1-2
V: TRBV7-8
CDR3: CASSWSQGAYGYTF

J: TRBJ1-2
V: TRBV7-9
CDR3: CASSLGSSASYGYTF

J: TRBJ1-3
V: TRBV10-3
CDR3: CAIRGHLSSGNTIYF

J: TRBJ1-1
V: TRBV6-1
CDR3: CASSEAGSYTEAFF

J: TRBJ2-1
V: TRBV19
CDR3: CASSPRSTRMGTYNEQFF

J: TRBJ2-1
V: TRBV19
CDR3: CASSNGRTSRINEQFF

J: TRBJ2-1
V: TRBV7-3
CDR3: CASSLMLAGTHNEQFF

J: TRBJ1-1
V: TRBV12-5
CDR3: CASGHGLSNTEAFF

J: TRBJ2-7
V: TRBV5-1
CDR3: CASSLGRGPLYEQYF

J: TRBJ1-4
V: TRBV10-3
CDR3: CAISGDRGTGKLFF

J: TRBJ2-1
V: TRBV30
CDR3: CACGTSYNEQFF